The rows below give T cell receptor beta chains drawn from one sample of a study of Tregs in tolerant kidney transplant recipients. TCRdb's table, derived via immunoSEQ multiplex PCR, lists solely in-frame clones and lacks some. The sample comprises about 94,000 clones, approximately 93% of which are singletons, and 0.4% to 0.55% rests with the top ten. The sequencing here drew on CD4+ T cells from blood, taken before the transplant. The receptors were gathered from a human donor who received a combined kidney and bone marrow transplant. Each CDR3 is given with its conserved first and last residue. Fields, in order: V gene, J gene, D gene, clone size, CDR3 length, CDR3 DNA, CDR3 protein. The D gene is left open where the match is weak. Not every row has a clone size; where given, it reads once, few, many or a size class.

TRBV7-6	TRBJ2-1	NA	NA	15	TGTGCCAGCACCTTAGGACCAGGGGGGCAGAGAGAGCAGTTCTTC	CASTLGPGGQREQFF
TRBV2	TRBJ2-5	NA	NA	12	TGTGCCACCACAGCGGTCCAAGAGACCCAGTACTTC	CATTAVQETQYF
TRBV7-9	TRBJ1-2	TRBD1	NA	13	TGTGCCAGCAGCCCAACAGGGGCTGCTGGCTACACCTTC	CASSPTGAAGYTF
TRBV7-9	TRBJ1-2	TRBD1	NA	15	TGTGCCAGCAGCTCGGGGACAGCGACTAACTATGGCTACACCTTC	CASSSGTATNYGYTF
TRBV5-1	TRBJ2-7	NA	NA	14	TGCGCCAGCAGCCCCCGAGCCACAGGGCGTGAGCAGTACTTC	CASSPRATGREQYF
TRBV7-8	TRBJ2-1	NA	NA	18	TGTGCCAGCAGCCCACGCGGTAGAGGCCAAAGCTCCTACAATGAGCAGTTCTTC	CASSPRGRGQSSYNEQFF
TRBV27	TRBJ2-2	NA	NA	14	TGTGCCAGCAAAGTCCGGGGGAACACCGGGGAGCTGTTTTTT	CASKVRGNTGELFF
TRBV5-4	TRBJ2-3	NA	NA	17	TGTGCCAGCAGCTCGCGGGCGGGAAACGAGGGCCCAGATACGCAGTATTTT	CASSSRAGNEGPDTQYF
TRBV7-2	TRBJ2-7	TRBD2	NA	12	TGTGCCAGCAGCTTTGGGAGGGACGAGCAGTACTTC	CASSFGRDEQYF
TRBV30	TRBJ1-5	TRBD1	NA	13	TGTGCCTGGTCAGGGGGGAGCAATCAGCCCCAGCATTTT	CAWSGGSNQPQHF
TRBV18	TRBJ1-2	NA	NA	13	TGTGCCAGCTCCCTAACTCAGGGCTATGGCTACACCTTC	CASSLTQGYGYTF
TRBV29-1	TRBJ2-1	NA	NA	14	TGCAGCGTCCTAGGGGGGGGCCGAAGCAATGAGCAGTTCTTC	CSVLGGGRSNEQFF
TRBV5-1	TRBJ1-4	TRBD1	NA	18	TGCGCCAGCAGCTTAATGCCGAGGGGGCCCCCAACTAATGAAAAACTGTTTTTT	CASSLMPRGPPTNEKLFF
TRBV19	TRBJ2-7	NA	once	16	TGTGCCAGTAGTCCCTTATACAGCTCGAATTCCTACGAGCAGTACTTC	CASSPLYSSNSYEQYF
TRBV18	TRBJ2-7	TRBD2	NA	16	TGTGCCAGCTCGCCCGAAGGGGCGGGAGGAACCTACGAGCAGTACTTC	CASSPEGAGGTYEQYF
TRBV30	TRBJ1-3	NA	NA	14	TGTGCCTGGAGTGTAGGCGGTGGTGGAAACACCATATATTTT	CAWSVGGGGNTIYF
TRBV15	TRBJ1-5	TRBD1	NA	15	TGTGCCACCAGCAGAGATAAAGGGGGCGGTCAGCCCCAGCATTTT	CATSRDKGGGQPQHF
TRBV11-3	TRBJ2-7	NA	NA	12	TGTGCCAGCAGCGTCGCAGGGTCCGAGCAGTACTTC	CASSVAGSEQYF
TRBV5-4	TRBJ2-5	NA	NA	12	TGTGCCAGCAGCAATCGTCAGGAGACCCAGTACTTC	CASSNRQETQYF
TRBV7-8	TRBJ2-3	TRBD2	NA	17	TGTGCCAGCAGCCCACGAGGCAGCGGGAGAGGCACAGATACGCAGTATTTT	CASSPRGSGRGTDTQYF
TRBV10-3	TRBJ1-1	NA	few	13	TGTGCCATCAGTGAGTCGGAAGACAGGGAAGCTTTCTTT	CAISESEDREAFF
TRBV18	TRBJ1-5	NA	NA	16	TGTGCCAGCTCACCCCCCGGGGGGGGTGGCAATCAGCCCCAGCATTTT	CASSPPGGGGNQPQHF
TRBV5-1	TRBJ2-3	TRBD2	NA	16	TGCGCCAGCAGCAGCAATAGCGGGGGGGCCGCAGATACGCAGTATTTT	CASSSNSGGAADTQYF
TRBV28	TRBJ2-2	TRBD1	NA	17	TGTGCCAGCAGTTCCCCGGGACAGCGATCCGGGGCCGGGGAGCTGTTTTTT	CASSSPGQRSGAGELFF
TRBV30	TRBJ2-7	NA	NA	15	TGTGCCTGGAGTGTACGACCCCATAGCACCTACGAGCAGTACTTC	CAWSVRPHSTYEQYF
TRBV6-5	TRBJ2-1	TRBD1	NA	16	TGTGCCAGCAGTTCCGCACAGGGGGCCTCCTACAATGAGCAGTTCTTC	CASSSAQGASYNEQFF